The 4 T cell receptor delta chains below all came from one sample that was sequenced in a study of gamma-delta chains in newborns, infants, children. TCRdb reanalysed the reads via CATT. This sample carries fewer than 5,000 delta-chain clones, more than 0.45% of them seen once, and the ten largest clones take more than 15%. The sequenced material came from blood. The receptors shown here come from a child who was a newborn, infant or young child, either healthy, febrile or measles-vaccinated (not recorded which).

Only a few counts were recorded for this clone. The junction departs from germline at one end; a sequencing error may be responsible. Distinct nucleotide sequences in the sample also encode this CDR3. V gene TRDV2 combines with J gene TRDJ3, with TRDD3 identical over 13 bases. The CDR3 spans 20 residues. Germline V CDR1 and CDR2: GEAIGNYY, EKD. The CDR3 sequence is CACDAYWGIRSSWDTRQMFF. The CDR3 nucleotides are TGTGCCTGTGACGCATACTGGGGGATACGTAGCTCCTGGGACACCCGGCAGATGTTTTTC.

There are a few counts of this clone. It differs at one base from a far larger clone, so likely a read error. The sample holds other DNA sequences that translate to the same CDR3. The chain uses TRDV2 and TRDJ3; 12 bases line up with TRDD3. Germline V gene lookup returns CDR1 GEAIGNYY and CDR2 EKD. The CDR3 has 22 residues. V gave up 0 bases and J gave up 4 bases; unmatched junction bases: 15. The CDR3 loop is CACDTVWGIRRTAGWDTRQMFF. The CDR3 coding sequence is TGTGCCTGTGACACCGTCTGGGGGATACGCAGGACGGCTGGTTGGGACACCCGACAGATGTTTTTC.

Of note for this clone: This likely stems from a read error, as it lies one base from a far larger clone. V gene TRDV2 combines with J gene TRDJ3, with 8 nucleotides matching TRDD3. This CDR3 is built from 18 residues. Per germline, CDR1 GEAIGNYY and CDR2 EKD. Germline trimming cut 3 bases from V and 0 bases from J; bases unmatched to any gene: 6. Here the CDR3 DNA reads TGTGCCTGTGACTCTACTGGGGGCCTCTCCTGGGACACCCGACAGATGTTTTTC. This gives the protein CACDSTGGLSWDTRQMFF.

Only a few counts were recorded for this clone. This may arise from a read error, as a much more abundant clone is one base away. This CDR3 is also generated by other DNA sequences in the sample. V usage is TRDV2 and J usage is TRDJ2; TRDD3 agrees at 8 bases. Germline loops: CDR1 GEAIGNYY, CDR2 EKD. The CDR3 has 16 amino acids. The CDR3: CACDRGGIRMTAQLFF. The DNA of the CDR3 is TGTGCCTGTGACAGGGGAGGGATACGCATGACGGCACAACTCTTCTTT.